A selection of T cell receptor beta chains follows, all from one sample in a study of blood T cell repertoires in COVID-19. The assay was immunoSEQ multiplex PCR, and TCRdb's table has in-frame clones only and misses some. The sample has roughly 100,000 clones; less than 90% are singletons. Sequenced material: peripheral blood. All receptors come from a human donor in a cohort sampled during active COVID-19. Both conserved end residues are part of each CDR3. D genes are given only for firm matches. The size of a clone is reported for some rows only, either as once, few or many, or as a class for expanded clones.

j_gene | abundance | v_gene | d_gene | CDR3aa | CDR3nt
TRBJ2-7 | many | TRBV23-1 | TRBD2 | CASSQSFSGRLAGDEQYF | TGCGCCAGCAGTCAATCATTCTCTGGTAGGCTAGCGGGAGACGAGCAGTACTTC
TRBJ1-4 | once | TRBV28 | TRBD1 | CASSLWLPNGQGARATNEKLFF | TGTGCCAGCAGTTTATGGCTCCCCAACGGCCAGGGGGCGAGGGCAACTAATGAAAAACTGTTTTTT
TRBJ2-2 | NA | TRBV19 | TRBD2 | CASSPGLAGSTGELFF | TGTGCCAGTAGTCCGGGACTAGCGGGGTCTACCGGGGAGCTGTTTTTT
TRBJ1-1 | NA | TRBV6-5 | TRBD1 | CASSPRGQMSTEAFF | TGTGCCAGCAGCCCAAGGGGGCAGATGAGCACTGAAGCTTTCTTT
TRBJ2-7 | NA | TRBV5-1 | TRBD1 | CASSLVGQGFNDEQYF | TGCGCCAGCAGCTTGGTGGGACAGGGGTTTAACGACGAGCAGTACTTC
TRBJ2-6 | NA | TRBV7-9 | NA | CASSYDSAFSGANVLTF | TGTGCCAGCAGTTACGACAGCGCCTTCTCTGGGGCCAACGTCCTGACTTTC
TRBJ2-1 | NA | TRBV6-6 | NA | CASSYHRRSYNEQFF | TGTGCCAGCAGTTACCACAGAAGGTCCTACAATGAGCAGTTCTTC
TRBJ2-3 | once | TRBV10-3 | TRBD2 | CAIGELAGGRYPTDTQYF | TGTGCCATCGGGGAGCTAGCGGGGGGCCGTTACCCCACAGATACGCAGTATTTT
TRBJ1-1 | NA | TRBV29-1 | NA | CSVEGHASTEAFF | TGCAGCGTTGAAGGTCATGCGTCTACTGAAGCTTTCTTT
TRBJ1-2 | once | TRBV27 | TRBD1 | CASSFASLQGAGGYTF | TGTGCCAGCAGTTTCGCCTCCCTACAGGGGGCAGGTGGCTACACCTTC
TRBJ2-2 | NA | TRBV28 | NA | CASSTTLPGELFF | TGTGCCAGCAGTACGACTCTACCCGGGGAGCTGTTTTTT
TRBJ1-1 | NA | TRBV27 | TRBD1 | CASSWDRPNTEAFF | TGTGCCAGCAGTTGGGACAGACCGAACACTGAAGCTTTCTTT
TRBJ1-2 | NA | TRBV5-1 | NA | CASSLDGQSYGYTF | TGCGCCAGCAGCTTGGATGGACAGTCCTATGGCTACACCTTC
TRBJ2-5 | NA | TRBV7-9 | NA | CASSPSGQETQYF | TGTGCCAGCAGCCCTAGTGGGCAAGAGACCCAGTACTTC
TRBJ1-4 | NA | TRBV15 | TRBD1 | CATSRDLRTTGEKLFF | TGTGCCACCAGCAGAGATCTGAGGACGACAGGGGAAAAACTGTTTTTT
TRBJ1-2 | NA | TRBV18 | NA | CASSPLIEDRRSYF | TGTGCCAGCTCCCCCCTTATTGAGGATCGAAGATCCTACTTC
TRBJ2-5 | NA | TRBV18 | TRBD2 | CASSPMYREEETQYF | TGTGCCAGCTCACCAATGTACCGGGAGGAAGAGACCCAGTACTTC
TRBJ2-2 | NA | TRBV27 | TRBD1 | CASSIVGTAGELFF | TGTGCCAGCAGTATCGTCGGGACAGCCGGGGAGCTGTTTTTT
TRBJ1-6 | few | TRBV5-6 | TRBD1 | CASSLGQGNSPLHF | TGTGCCAGCAGCTTGGGACAGGGAAATTCACCCCTCCACTTT
TRBJ2-2 | NA | TRBV6-9 | TRBD2 | CASSYQRGGIGELFF | TGTGCCAGCAGTTACCAGCGGGGGGGAATCGGGGAGCTGTTTTTT
TRBJ2-5 | NA | TRBV7-9 | NA | CASSFDGETQYF | TGTGCCAGCAGCTTTGACGGGGAGACCCAGTACTTC
TRBJ2-7 | few | TRBV12-3/TRBV12-4 | NA | CASSSPPGVEQYF | TGTGCCAGCAGTTCGCCCCCAGGGGTCGAGCAGTACTTC
TRBJ2-3 | NA | TRBV28 | TRBD2 | CASSPGTSVGTDTQYF | TGTGCCAGCAGCCCCGGGACTAGCGTCGGCACAGATACGCAGTATTTT
TRBJ2-1 | NA | TRBV19 | NA | CASSVGGALSSYNEQFF | TGTGCCAGTTCAGTAGGGGGGGCTCTTTCGTCCTACAATGAGCAGTTCTTC
TRBJ1-5 | NA | TRBV27 | NA | CASSQTGSNQPQHF | TGTGCCAGCAGTCAAACAGGGAGCAATCAGCCCCAGCATTTT
TRBJ2-7 | NA | TRBV9 | TRBD2 | CASSVAGAGGGEQYF | TGTGCCAGCAGCGTCGCCGGAGCGGGAGGAGGCGAGCAGTACTTC
TRBJ1-1 | NA | TRBV2 | NA | CASSEGLNTEAFF | TGTGCCAGCAGTGAGGGGCTGAACACTGAAGCTTTCTTT
TRBJ1-2 | NA | TRBV27 | NA | CASSLSSGKANYGYTF | TGTGCCAGCAGTTTATCGTCAGGGAAAGCTAACTATGGCTACACCTTC
TRBJ2-1 | NA | TRBV25-1 | TRBD2 | CASGTSGKNEQFF | TGTGCCAGCGGGACTAGCGGAAAGAATGAGCAGTTCTTC
TRBJ2-2 | NA | TRBV5-1 | TRBD2 | CASSFSGSSGGELFF | TGCGCCAGCAGCTTTAGCGGGAGTAGCGGCGGGGAGCTGTTTTTT
TRBJ2-1 | NA | TRBV11-2 | NA | CASSLSEGYNEQFF | TGTGCCAGCAGCTTATCGGAGGGTTACAATGAGCAGTTCTTC
TRBJ1-1 | NA | TRBV9 | NA | CASSASGFLGPQGEAFF | TGTGCCAGCAGCGCCTCCGGTTTTTTGGGGCCTCAGGGTGAAGCTTTCTTT
TRBJ2-1 | few | TRBV15 | TRBD2 | CATRGGLAASSYNEQFF | TGTGCCACCAGAGGAGGACTAGCGGCTAGCTCCTACAATGAGCAGTTCTTC
TRBJ2-1 | NA | TRBV27 | TRBD2 | CASNRKGSSGSFINEQFF | TGTGCCAGCAATAGGAAGGGCAGTAGCGGGAGTTTTATCAATGAGCAGTTCTTC
TRBJ2-5 | NA | TRBV20-1 | TRBD2 | CSASPPPTSGRETQYF | TGCAGTGCCAGTCCTCCACCTACTAGCGGGAGGGAGACCCAGTACTTC
TRBJ1-2 | NA | TRBV7-2 | NA | CASSFGGSTNYGYTF | TGTGCCAGCAGCTTCGGGGGGAGCACTAACTATGGCTACACCTTC
TRBJ2-2 | NA | TRBV3-1/TRBV3-2 | NA | CASSQSQGGVTGELFF | TGTGCCAGCAGCCAATCACAGGGAGGGGTCACCGGGGAGCTGTTTTTT
TRBJ1-1 | NA | TRBV9 | NA | CASSVEPKTDTEAFF | TGTGCCAGCAGCGTGGAGCCGAAGACCGACACTGAAGCTTTCTTT
TRBJ2-7 | NA | TRBV3-1/TRBV3-2 | NA | CASNIQGYEQYF | TGTGCCAGCAACATACAGGGCTACGAGCAGTACTTC
TRBJ2-3 | NA | TRBV4-2 | NA | CASSPRLATLSTDTQYF | TGTGCCAGCAGCCCCCGATTAGCCACACTTAGCACAGATACGCAGTATTTT
TRBJ2-1 | NA | TRBV2 | TRBD2 | CASSPTSGRASSYNEQFF | TGTGCCAGCAGTCCTACTAGCGGGAGGGCCAGCTCCTACAATGAGCAGTTCTTC
TRBJ2-7 | once | TRBV7-8 | NA | CASSLSVWYEQYF | TGTGCCAGCAGCTTATCGGTCTGGTACGAGCAGTACTTC
TRBJ2-4 | few | TRBV4-1 | NA | CASSHDWTRTAIAKNIQYF | TGCGCCAGCAGCCACGATTGGACCCGGACAGCTATAGCCAAAAACATTCAGTACTTC
TRBJ2-1 | NA | TRBV24-1 | TRBD1 | CATSKGTGAYNEQFF | TGTGCCACCAGTAAGGGGACAGGGGCCTACAATGAGCAGTTCTTC
TRBJ2-1 | NA | TRBV11-2 | NA | CASSLEPSAWGEQFF | TGTGCCAGCAGCTTAGAGCCTAGCGCGTGGGGTGAGCAGTTCTTC
TRBJ2-5 | NA | TRBV6-6 | NA | CASGRGRETQYF | TGTGCGTCGGGGCGGGGTCGAGAGACCCAGTACTTC
TRBJ2-5 | NA | TRBV5-1 | TRBD1 | CASSGGQGLETQYF | TGCGCCAGCAGCGGAGGACAGGGGTTAGAGACCCAGTACTTC
TRBJ1-5 | NA | TRBV28 | NA | CASSLEAGWESNQPQHF | TGTGCCAGCAGTTTAGAGGCGGGGTGGGAGAGCAATCAGCCCCAGCATTTT
TRBJ2-5 | NA | TRBV18 | NA | CASSPERETQYF | TGTGCCAGCTCACCGGAGCGGGAGACCCAGTACTTC
TRBJ1-2 | NA | TRBV2 | NA | CASSVEANYGYTF | TGTGCCAGCAGTGTAGAAGCTAACTATGGCTACACCTTC
TRBJ2-2 | NA | TRBV9 | NA | CASSETTGPTGELFF | TGTGCCAGCAGCGAGACAACAGGGCCCACCGGGGAGCTGTTTTTT
TRBJ1-3 | NA | TRBV5-1 | NA | CASSTPPGNTIYF | TGCGCCAGCAGCACACCCCCTGGAAACACCATATATTTT